The clone carrying this T cell receptor (beta chain) was detected a few times. Both 60 Vbeta primers and 13 Jbeta primers went into the PCR. Sequencing used immunoSEQ multiplex PCR; TCRdb keeps in-frame clones, though not all of them. The table shows 120,000 or so clones, with about a sixth occurring only once. This record belongs to a study of cytomegalovirus exposure and HLA in healthy donors. This sequence was found in a female donor in good health and CMV-seropositive. The sample taken for sequencing was PBMCs.

The DNA of the CDR3 is TGCGCCAGCAGCCAAGTACAGGGGGGCCTAGGTACGCAGTATTTT. This codes for CASSQVQGGLGTQYF. The chain joins TRBV4-1 to TRBJ2-3, with 8 bases matching TRBD1. The V gene end was trimmed by 1 base and the J gene end by 8 bases; junction bases not matched to a gene: 8. This CDR3 has 15 amino acids. Germline values: CDR1 MGHRA, CDR2 YSYEKL.